This T cell receptor beta chain originates from a study of monozygotic twins with inflammatory bowel disease. Findings and caveats of the study: Diversity of TCRbeta measured by inverse Simpson was lower in IBD patients than in healthy co-twins. Clonotype sharing was lower in IBD patients than healthy twins, most markedly with disease activity.

A template switching step added UMIs, each with a 6-nucleotide sample barcode. TCRdb derives one entry per CDR3 protein from the 5' RACE reads, leaving out DNA. The sample table includes about 210,000 distinct CDR3 sequences. This CDR3 has 14 amino acids. Germline values: CDR1 SGHRS, CDR2 YFSETQ. Of note for this clonotype: Its target is not known.

This clonotype originated in a human donor with ulcerative colitis or Crohn's disease, or a healthy co-twin of an affected twin (not recorded which). The chain is built from TRBV5-1 and TRBJ1-2. The specimen was blood. CDR3 residues: CASSLSGLDYGYTF.